The 28 T cell receptor beta chains presented below share a single source sample, sequenced in a study of T cells in localized non-small cell lung cancer. The protocol was immunoSEQ multiplex PCR, while the TCRdb copy is restricted to in-frame clones and leaves out a portion. The table includes about 47,000 clones, 85% to 90% detected once. This material consisted of PBMCs, taken before any cancer treatment. The receptor set was obtained from a man aged 35-75 years with stage II lung adenocarcinoma.

In this sample, this clone turned up once. This rearrangement joins TRBV7-3 to TRBJ2-1; either TRBD1 or TRBD2 may fit D (6 bases each). Germline loops: CDR1 SGHTA, CDR2 FQGTGA. Trimming removed 5 bases at V and 0 bases at J, with 17 bases between. The CDR3 covers 17 residues. CDR3 coding DNA: TGTGCCAGCAGCCTCGAAGGGGGGACAAGCTCCTACAATGAGCAGTTCTTC. The encoded protein is CASSLEGGTSSYNEQFF.

J is TRBJ1-2 and V is TRBV18, with 9 bases identical to TRBD1. Germline assignment: CDR1 KGHSH and CDR2 LQKENI. CDR3 size: 13 residues. Unmatched junction bases numbered 6, after V lost 5 bases and J lost 8 bases. The CDR3 bases are TGTGCCAGCTCAGGCGGGACAGGGATCGGCTACACCTTC. It specifies CASSGGTGIGYTF. Full variable domain (missing parts from reference TRBV18 and TRBJ1-2): NAGVMQNPRHLVRRRGQEARLRCSPMKGHSHVYWYRQLPEEGLKFMVYLQKENIIDESGMPKERFSAEFPKEGPSILRIQQVVRGDSAAYFCASSGGTGIGYTFGSGTRLTVV.

V is TRBV5-4 and J is TRBJ2-7; a weak D match, TRBD1 (6 bases). Germline-derived CDR1 and CDR2 are SGHNT and YYREEE (reference sequence). The CDR3 runs 16 residues. Trimming pared 3 bases from V and 0 bases from J, leaving 16 bases between. Written as DNA, the CDR3 is TGTGCCAGCAGCTCCCCTGGACAGCCTATCTCCTACGAGCAGTACTTC. Translating it yields CASSSPGQPISYEQYF.

The CDR3 protein is CASSPNWDTSGRLYEQYV. The CDR3 bases are TGTGCCAGCAGCCCTAACTGGGATACTAGCGGGCGACTCTACGAGCAGTACGTC. J is TRBJ2-7 and V is TRBV4-2, with 9 bases identical to TRBD2. The CDR3 sequence is 18 residues long. CDR1 and CDR2 from the germline V gene are LGHNA and YNFKEQ. The ends lost 4 bases at V and 3 bases at J; junction bases unmatched: 16.

The genes are TRBV2 and TRBJ2-5; 8 bases align to TRBD2. The CDR3 has 15 residues. Germline V gene lookup returns CDR1 SNHLY and CDR2 FYNNEI. Trimming removed 5 bases from V and 7 bases from J; junction bases left unmatched: 12. The CDR3, as DNA: TGTGCCAGCAGTTTCCCGGGACTAGACCGGGGGACCCAGTACTTC. Its protein product is CASSFPGLDRGTQYF.

The J gene is TRBJ1-4, the V gene TRBV27; D is perhaps TRBD1 (5 bases). CDR1 is MNHEY and CDR2 is SMNVEV in the germline V gene (reference sequence). V gave up 6 bases and J gave up 7 bases, with 21 bases separating them. This CDR3 is 16 amino acids long. The CDR3 reads CASSPWALDSFEKLFF. In DNA form, the CDR3 reads TGTGCCAGCAGCCCTTGGGCCCTTGACAGTTTTGAAAAACTGTTTTTT. Supplemented by reference TRBV27 and TRBJ1-4, the full variable domain reads EAQVTQNPRYLITVTGKKLTVTCSQNMNHEYMSWYRQDPGLGLRQIYYSMNVEVTDKGDVPEGYKVSRKEKRNFPLILESPSPNQTSLYFCASSPWALDSFEKLFFGSGTQLSVL.

This sequence joins TRBV7-6 and TRBJ2-3; D is possibly TRBD2 (5 bases). Germline CDR1 is SGHVS and CDR2 is FNYEAQ. The CDR3 is 15 amino acids. Trimming stripped 5 bases from V and 2 bases from J, with 14 bases between. The CDR3 reads CASSRLPSPTDTQYF. The CDR3 DNA is TGTGCCAGCAGCCGACTACCGAGCCCCACAGATACGCAGTATTTT.

The V gene is TRBV11-2, the J gene TRBJ1-6; 11 bases align to TRBD1. The junction had 6 bases not matched to a gene; V was cut back by 1 base and J by 13 bases. The CDR3 sequence is 15 residues long. Germline CDR1 is SGHAT and CDR2 is FQNNGV. The CDR3 DNA reads TGTGCCAGCAGCTTAGGGGGGACAGGGGGGTCCCCCCTCCACTTT. Encoded protein: CASSLGGTGGSPLHF.

This sequence joins TRBV10-2 and TRBJ2-3, with TRBD1 matching over 9 bases. This CDR3 is 13 amino acids long. CDR1 is WSHSY, CDR2 SAAADI, per germline. V was pared by 6 bases and J by 5 bases, with 3 bases of the junction left unmatched. The CDR3 sequence is CASRGTGRDTQYF. The CDR3 nucleotides read TGCGCCAGCAGGGGGACAGGGAGAGATACGCAGTATTTT.

This chain's CDR3 is CASSLEVLDSETQYF. Written as DNA, the CDR3 is TGCGCCAGCAGCTTGGAAGTCCTAGACTCAGAGACCCAGTACTTC. The chain employs TRBV5-1 and TRBJ2-5; D gene uncertain. Germline V CDR1 and CDR2: SGHRS, YFSETQ. The length of the CDR3 is 15 residues. V shed 0 bases and J shed 4 bases, with 13 bases lying between them.

The genes are TRBV6-6 and TRBJ1-4; D is uncertain. V was trimmed by 4 bases and J by 2 bases, leaving 5 bases between them. The CDR3 length is 13 residues. Germline V gene data show CDR1 as MNHNY and CDR2 as SVGAGI (reference sequence). The CDR3 sequence: CASSSSTNEKLFF. The CDR3 bases are TGTGCCAGCAGTTCGTCGACTAATGAAAAACTGTTTTTT.

Worth noting for this clone: Other nucleotide sequences in the sample specify the same CDR3. The chain recombines TRBV7-8 with TRBJ1-2, with a weak D call TRBD1 (5 bases). CDR3 length: 13 amino acids. The germline CDR1 and CDR2 sequences are SGHVS and FQNEAQ. V lost 2 bases and J 3 bases, leaving 7 bases between the germline ends. CDR3 in amino acids: CASSLQGDYGYTF. The DNA of the CDR3 is TGTGCCAGCAGCTTACAGGGCGACTATGGCTACACCTTC.

The chain combines TRBV19 with TRBJ2-7; D is perhaps TRBD2 (6 bases). The CDR3 extends over 13 amino acids. V was shortened by 6 bases and J by 4 bases, with 13 bases between the two germline ends. The germline V gene encodes CDR1 LNHDA and CDR2 SQIVND (reference sequence). CDR3 bases: TGTGCCAGTAGCCCCGCGGGGTTATACGAGCAGTACTTC. Translated: CASSPAGLYEQYF.

The DNA for the CDR3 is TGCGCCAGCAGCCAATCTGAACGGACTAATGAAAAACTGTTTTTT. This gives the protein CASSQSERTNEKLFF. The chain joins TRBV4-1 to TRBJ1-4; D not certain. With 2 bases removed from V and 2 bases from J, the gap between germline ends came to 9 bases. CDR1 and CDR2 (germline): MGHRA, YSYEKL. The CDR3 contains 15 residues.

The gene calls are TRBV19 and TRBJ1-2; D uncertain. This CDR3 has 14 amino acids. V lost 2 bases, J lost 1 base, and 8 bases lay in between. Germline values: CDR1 LNHDA, CDR2 SQIVND (reference sequence). CDR3 DNA: TGTGCCAGTAGTATAAACGGAGATAACTATGGCTACACCTTC. Its translation is CASSINGDNYGYTF.

V usage is TRBV2 and J usage is TRBJ2-4; 7 positions agree with TRBD1. Germline-derived CDR1 and CDR2 are SNHLY and FYNNEI. This CDR3 has 14 residues. V lost 5 bases to trimming and J lost 6 bases; unmatched junction nucleotides: 7. Written as DNA, the CDR3 is TGTGCCAGCAGTAACCAGGGGGATGGAAACATTCAGTACTTC. This sequence encodes CASSNQGDGNIQYF.

The chain couples TRBV2 to TRBJ2-2; no firm D call. The CDR3 contains 13 residues. V shed 6 bases and J shed 2 bases, with 7 bases lying between them. CDR1 and CDR2 (germline): SNHLY, FYNNEI. The CDR3 protein is CASSPRNTGELFF. The CDR3 DNA follows: TGTGCCAGCAGCCCGAGAAACACCGGGGAGCTGTTTTTT. The whole variable domain, remainder taken from reference TRBV2 and TRBJ2-2, is EPEVTQTPSHQVTQMGQEVILRCVPISNHLYFYWYRQILGQKVEFLVSFYNNEISEKSEIFDDQFSVERPDGSNFTLKIRSTKLEDSAMYFCASSPRNTGELFFGEGSRLTVL.

As to this clone: The junction differs from germline at one of its ends, possibly a read error. The chain recombines TRBV5-4 with TRBJ1-1; D may be TRBD1 (5 bases). Germline CDR1 reads SGHNT; CDR2 reads YYREEE (reference sequence). The CDR3 consists of 15 residues. The CDR3 region has the DNA TGTGCCAACAGCTTCGCAGGGAGGGGAGGAACTGAAGCTTTCTTT. Protein sequence: CANSFAGRGGTEAFF.

The chain employs TRBV5-8 and TRBJ2-4; D is undetermined. Trimming removed 4 bases at V and 5 bases at J, with 7 bases between. The CDR3 totals 12 residues. Germline V gene data show CDR1 as SGHTS and CDR2 as YDEGEE. In DNA, the CDR3 is TGTGCCAGCAGCCTCGAAGAAAACATTCAGTACTTC. It yields the protein CASSLEENIQYF.

The chain carries TRBV10-3 and TRBJ1-6, with 9 bases that match TRBD1. Trimming took 3 bases from V and 9 from J; bases not matched to a gene: 3. The germline V gene encodes CDR1 ENHRY and CDR2 SYGVKD. The CDR3 has 14 amino acids. The CDR3 protein is CAISEQGARSPLHF. Written as DNA, the CDR3 is TGTGCCATCAGTGAACAGGGGGCGCGTTCACCCCTCCACTTT.

In this sample, this clone turned up a few times. The chain has TRBV5-5 and TRBJ2-2; 7 bases are shared with TRBD1. From germline, CDR1 is SGHKS and CDR2 YYEKEE (reference sequence). Germline trimming cut 3 bases from V and 2 bases from J; bases unmatched to any gene: 7. The CDR3 consists of 16 residues. This CDR3 reads CASSSNRGANTGELFF. The CDR3 DNA reads TGTGCCAGCAGCTCCAACAGGGGCGCTAACACCGGGGAGCTGTTTTTT.

The V and J genes are TRBV4-1 and TRBJ2-5; weak D call: TRBD2 (7 bases). Germline V CDR1 and CDR2: MGHRA, YSYEKL. Trimming removed 1 base at V and 4 bases at J, with 13 bases between. The CDR3 is made up of 15 amino acids. This CDR3 is CASSQAGGLGETQYF. The CDR3 nucleotides read TGCGCCAGCAGCCAAGCGGGGGGCCTAGGAGAGACCCAGTACTTC.

The J gene is TRBJ1-2, the V gene TRBV5-1; TRBD1 matches at 7 bases. This CDR3 has 13 amino acids. V was clipped by 0 bases and J by 7 bases; unmatched bases: 3. In germline, CDR1 is SGHRS, CDR2 YFSETQ. The CDR3 region is CASSLEGGVGYTF. CDR3 bases: TGCGCCAGCAGCTTGGAAGGGGGCGTTGGCTACACCTTC. Full variable domain (rest looked up from reference TRBV5-1 and TRBJ1-2): KAGVTQTPRYLIKTRGQQVTLSCSPISGHRSVSWYQQTPGQGLQFLFEYFSETQRNKGNFPGRFSGRQFSNSRSEMNVSTLELGDSALYLCASSLEGGVGYTFGSGTRLTVV.

The rearrangement uses TRBV7-3 and TRBJ2-2; D ambiguous. CDR1 and CDR2 (germline): SGHTA, FQGTGA. This CDR3 region has 13 residues. Deletions cut 5 bases from V and 9 bases from J, with 13 bases between. Written as DNA, the CDR3 is TGTGCCAGCAGCCTGTCGTGGACCAGGGAGCTGTTTTTT. Translated: CASSLSWTRELFF.

CDR3 protein: CASSPLTVNNSPLHF. DNA for the CDR3: TGTGCCAGCTCACCACTGACAGTAAATAATTCACCCCTCCACTTT. V is TRBV18 and J is TRBJ1-6, with D possibly TRBD1 on 5 matching bases. Germline CDR1 is KGHSH and CDR2 is LQKENI. CDR3 length: 15 amino acids. Trimming took 1 base from V and 5 from J, leaving 9 bases between them.

Only one count was recorded for this clone. V usage is TRBV11-3 and J usage is TRBJ2-7; perhaps TRBD1 as D (6 bases). The V end lost 5 bases, the J end lost 3 bases, and 17 bases lay between the germline ends. This CDR3 is built from 15 residues. CDR1 is SGHNT, CDR2 YENEEA, per germline. The CDR3 reads CASSPADRLVYEQYV. The CDR3 DNA sequence: TGTGCCAGCAGCCCGGCCGACAGGCTTGTCTACGAGCAGTACGTC.

The chain couples TRBV27 to TRBJ1-6; D unresolved. CDR3 length: 15 amino acids. The germline V gene has CDR1 MNHEY and CDR2 SMNVEV (reference sequence). V was pared by 5 bases and J by 0 bases, with 8 bases between. The CDR3 DNA follows: TGTGCCAGCAGTATAGGTGGCTCCTATAATTCACCCCTCCACTTT. This gives the protein CASSIGGSYNSPLHF.

The chain has TRBV6-5 and TRBJ1-2, with D tentatively TRBD1 (6 bases). This CDR3 spans 15 amino acids. CDR1 is MNHEY and CDR2 is SVGAGI in the germline V gene. Trimming left V 0 bases short and J 8 bases short, with 16 bases between. The chain's CDR3 is CASSYSARGVNGYTF. Written as DNA, the CDR3 is TGTGCCAGCAGTTACTCGGCCAGGGGAGTAAACGGCTACACCTTC.